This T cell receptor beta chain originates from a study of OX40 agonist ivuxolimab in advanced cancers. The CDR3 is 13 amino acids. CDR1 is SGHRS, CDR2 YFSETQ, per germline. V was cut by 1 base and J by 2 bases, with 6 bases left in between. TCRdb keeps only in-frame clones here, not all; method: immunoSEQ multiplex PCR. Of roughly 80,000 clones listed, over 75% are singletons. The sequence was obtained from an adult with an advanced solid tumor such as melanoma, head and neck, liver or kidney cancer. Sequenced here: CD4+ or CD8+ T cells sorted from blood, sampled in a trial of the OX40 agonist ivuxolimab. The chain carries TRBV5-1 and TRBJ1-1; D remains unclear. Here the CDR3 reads CASSLNKNTEAFF. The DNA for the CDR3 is TGCGCCAGCAGCTTGAACAAAAACACTGAAGCTTTCTTT. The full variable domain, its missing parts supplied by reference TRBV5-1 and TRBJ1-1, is KAGVTQTPRYLIKTRGQQVTLSCSPISGHRSVSWYQQTPGQGLQFLFEYFSETQRNKGNFPGRFSGRQFSNSRSEMNVSTLELGDSALYLCASSLNKNTEAFFGQGTRLTVV.